The entry that follows covers one T cell receptor (beta chain) sequence. These data are taken from a study of T cell changes during pregnancy in multiple sclerosis. Profiled with immunoSEQ multiplex PCR; TCRdb holds only in-frame clones, not every one. The sample contains about 89,000 clones, around 94% of which appear only once. J gave up 9 bases and V 1 base, and 19 bases lay outside the gene matches. CDR1 SEHNR and CDR2 FQNEAQ come from the germline V gene (reference sequence). The CDR3 has 18 amino acids. The chain is built from TRBV7-9 and TRBJ1-2, with TRBD1 matching 8 bases. This TCR was recovered from a female donor with multiple sclerosis, enrolled in a pregnancy study. The sample consisted of peripheral blood, taken in the third trimester of pregnancy. This CDR3 reads CASSLVPTPRQGRISYTF. The DNA for the CDR3 is TGTGCCAGCAGCTTAGTCCCGACTCCAAGACAGGGGAGGATAAGCTACACCTTC.